The 18 T cell receptor beta chains below were found in one sample sequenced in a study of T cells in women clearing cervical HPV infection. The method was immunoSEQ multiplex PCR; TCRdb's version includes in-frame clones alone and lacks a portion of them. This table holds some 46,000 clones. Sequencing used blood buffy coat. The receptors here all came from a woman aged 18 to 69 with a cervical HPV16 infection that either progressed to CIN3+ or cleared (not recorded which).

Notes on this clone: The sequence runs out 3 residues before the end of the CDR3; the remainder is reconstructed from the germline J gene. J is TRBJ1-2 and V is TRBV2; TRBD1 might be the D (6 bases). Looked up from germline, CDR1 is SNHLY and CDR2 is FYNNEI. The V gene lost 7 bases and the J gene lost 0 bases, with 15 bases spanning the gap. CDR3 length: 15 residues. CDR3 sequence: CASIWTEPPNYGYTF. The covered CDR3 bases are TGTGCCAGCATATGGACAGAGCCTCCTAACTATGGC.

On this clone: From the germline J gene comes the end of the CDR3, since the read stops 3 residues before it. The chain is built from TRBV19 and TRBJ1-2, with TRBD1 matching over 7 bases. Unmatched junction bases numbered 12, after V lost 7 bases and J lost 4 bases. CDR3 size: 15 residues. Germline CDR1 reads LNHDA; CDR2 reads SQIVND (reference sequence). CDR3: CASTKPDRRVYGYTF. Incomplete CDR3 DNA: TGTGCCAGTACGAAACCGGACAGGAGAGTCTATGGC.

In the case of this clone: The read falls 3 residues short of the CDR3 end, and the missing part is taken from the germline J gene. This rearrangement joins TRBV11-3 to TRBJ2-4, with 7 bases matching TRBD1. V trimming: 0 bases; J trimming: 7 bases; junction bases outside the gene matches: 0. This CDR3 contains 13 residues. Germline V gene data show CDR1 as SGHNT and CDR2 as YENEEA. This chain's CDR3 is CASSLEQGNIQYF. CDR3 DNA (partial): TGTGCCAGCAGCTTAGAACAGGGGAACATT.

A note on this clone: The DNA ends 3 residues before the CDR3 does, and the rest of the CDR3 is filled in from the germline J gene. This sequence joins TRBV5-1 and TRBJ1-1; D is possibly TRBD1 (6 bases). V was shortened by 0 bases and J by 0 bases, with 12 bases between the two germline ends. Per the germline V gene, CDR1 is SGHRS and CDR2 is YFSETQ. This CDR3 spans 16 amino acids. The DNA read from the CDR3 is TGCGCCAGCAGCTTGGCTGCACAGGGAGTGAACACTGAA. Protein sequence: CASSLAAQGVNTE. The whole CDR3 region reads CASSLAAQGVNTEAFF.

A note on this clone: Sequencing ends 3 residues short of the CDR3 end; the germline J gene provides the rest. This chain connects TRBV19 to TRBJ2-2; 7 bases are a match to TRBD1. The CDR3 runs 14 residues. Per the germline V gene, CDR1 is LNHDA and CDR2 is SQIVND (reference sequence). Incomplete CDR3 DNA: TGTGCCAGTAGGGACCCGGGACAGACAGAAAAG. This sequence encodes CASRDPGQTEK. The complete CDR3 reads CASRDPGQTEKLFF. Supplemented by reference TRBV19 and TRBJ2-2, the full variable domain reads DGGITQSPKYLFRKEGQNVTLSCEQNLNHDAMYWYRQDPGQGLRLIYYSQIVNDFQKGDIAEGYSVSREKKESFPLTVTSAQKNPTAFYLCASRDPGQTEKLFFGEGSRLTVL.

Turning to this clone: The read is 3 residues too short to cover the CDR3 end, so that end is filled in from the germline J gene. V and J are TRBV10-3 and TRBJ2-3; 8 bases map to TRBD1. In germline, CDR1 is ENHRY, CDR2 SYGVKD. With 2 bases clipped from V and 4 bases from J, the junction kept 8 bases outside the gene matches. This CDR3 comprises 16 residues. The sequenced CDR3 bases are TGTGCCATCAGTGAGCAGGACAGGGATCCCCCAGATACG. Encoded protein: CAISEQDRDPPDT. The full CDR3 sequence reads CAISEQDRDPPDTQYF.

To note about this clone: The read ends 3 residues early relative to the CDR3; the germline J gene fills the gap. The J gene is TRBJ2-7, the V gene TRBV20-1; a possible D gene is TRBD1 (6 bases). V shed 5 bases and J shed 2 bases, with 13 bases lying between them. There are 13 residues in the CDR3. CDR1 is DFQATT, CDR2 SNEGSKA, per germline (reference sequence). The CDR3 spells CSALLTGAYEQYF. The part of the CDR3 DNA that was read is TGCAGTGCTCTCCTGACAGGCGCCTACGAG.

Turning to this clone: The read ends 3 residues shy of where the CDR3 ends; the end is completed using the germline J gene. The chain couples TRBV20-1 to TRBJ2-7; 8 nucleotides align to TRBD1. CDR3 length equals 14 residues. Germline V gene data show CDR1 as DFQATT and CDR2 as SNEGSKA (reference sequence). V lost 0 bases to trimming and J lost 5 bases; unmatched junction nucleotides: 6. The sequenced CDR3 bases are TGCAGTGCTAGAGATGGGCAGGGGGCGAACGAG. Translated, it gives CSARDGQGANE. In full, the CDR3 reads CSARDGQGANEQYF.

Points on this clone: The read stops 3 residues short of the end of the CDR3; the missing end is completed from the germline J gene. The chain uses TRBV20-1 and TRBJ2-4; 13 bases fit TRBD2. The junction had 7 bases not matched to a gene; V was cut back by 5 bases and J by 0 bases. CDR1 DFQATT and CDR2 SNEGSKA come from the germline V gene (reference sequence). The CDR3 covers 17 residues. The CDR3 bases that were read are TGCAGTGCTCAGACTAGCGGGGGGCAATTAGCCAAAAACATT. The encoded protein is CSAQTSGGQLAKNI. The whole CDR3 protein reads CSAQTSGGQLAKNIQYF.

In the case of this clone: The read ends 3 residues before the CDR3 terminus; that terminus is restored from the germline J gene. The chain links TRBV7-3 to TRBJ2-7; 7 nucleotides agree with TRBD1. Germline V gene sequence: CDR1 SGHTA, CDR2 FQGTGA. V shed 5 bases, J shed 6 bases, and the junction held 10 bases outside the gene matches. There are 14 residues in the CDR3. The CDR3 sequence is CASSRSTGWREQYF. CDR3 bases read: TGTGCCAGCAGCCGATCGACAGGGTGGCGCGAG.

Concerning this clone: The read ends 3 residues early relative to the CDR3; the germline J gene fills the gap. V usage is TRBV19 and J usage is TRBJ2-7, with TRBD1 matching 8 bases. Unmatched junction bases numbered 5, after V lost 3 bases and J lost 1 base. In germline, CDR1 is LNHDA, CDR2 SQIVND (reference sequence). The length of the CDR3 is 15 residues. Here the CDR3 reads CASSIGQGASYEQYF. The covered CDR3 bases are TGTGCCAGTAGTATCGGTCAGGGGGCATCCTACGAG.

Points on this clone: The CDR3 end lies 3 residues beyond the end of the read and is filled in from the germline J gene. The V and J genes are TRBV5-4 and TRBJ1-2; TRBD1 matches 8 bases. V lost 0 bases, J lost 4 bases, and 5 bases stayed unmatched. CDR1 SGHNT and CDR2 YYREEE come from the germline V gene (reference sequence). The CDR3 is 15 residues long. This CDR3 is CASSLDGQGAYGYTF. CDR3 DNA, as far as it was read: TGTGCCAGCAGCTTGGACGGACAGGGCGCCTATGGC. The full variable domain, rest sourced from reference TRBV5-4 and TRBJ1-2, is ETGVTQSPTHLIKTRGQQVTLRCSSQSGHNTVSWYQQALGQGPQFIFQYYREEENGRGNFPPRFSGLQFPNYSSELNVNALELDDSALYLCASSLDGQGAYGYTFGSGTRLTVV.

Turning to this clone: The CDR3 is cut off 3 residues early in the read; its end comes from the germline J gene. The J gene is TRBJ1-4, the V gene TRBV5-1; TRBD1 agrees at 8 bases. Germline CDR1 is SGHRS and CDR2 is YFSETQ. This CDR3 region has 18 residues. The DNA read from the CDR3 is TGCGCCAGCAGCGCATCGGGACAGGTGTCATCTGGGGCCAACGTA. It specifies CASSASGQVSSGANV. In full, the CDR3 reads CASSASGQVSSGANVLFF.

Worth noting for this clone: The read ends 3 residues before the CDR3 terminus; that terminus is restored from the germline J gene. The chain recombines TRBV20-1 with TRBJ2-5; possibly TRBD1 for D (6 bases). The V gene's germline CDR1 is DFQATT and CDR2 SNEGSKA (reference sequence). The CDR3 runs 13 residues. Deletions cut 5 bases from V and 4 bases from J, with 14 bases between. CDR3: CSADDRYRETQYF. The covered CDR3 bases are TGCAGTGCTGACGACAGGTATAGAGAGACC.

A note on this clone: The sequenced fragment ends 3 residues before the CDR3 boundary, so the rest is inferred from the germline J gene. The chain links TRBV19 to TRBJ2-3; TRBD1 agrees at 7 bases. In germline, CDR1 is LNHDA, CDR2 SQIVND (reference sequence). The CDR3 totals 13 residues. The part of the CDR3 DNA that was read is TGTGCCAGTATGGACAGGACGGAAGAGACG. Translating gives CASMDRTEET. The complete CDR3 sequence is CASMDRTEETQYF.

To note about this clone: The read falls 3 residues short of the CDR3 end, and the missing part is taken from the germline J gene. This chain joins TRBV19 and TRBJ2-7; the match to TRBD1 covers 9 bases. Germline CDR1 and CDR2: LNHDA and SQIVND (reference sequence). The trim removed 3 bases at V and 6 bases at J, leaving 9 bases unmatched. This CDR3 region has 15 residues. The part of the CDR3 DNA that was read is TGTGCCAGTAGTATCCTCGGGGACAGGGTAGGCGAG. Translation gives CASSILGDRVGE. The whole CDR3 is CASSILGDRVGEQYF.

Note on this clone: The junction departs from germline at one end; a sequencing error may be responsible. The read ends 3 residues before the CDR3 terminus; that terminus is restored from the germline J gene. The gene calls are TRBV20-1 and TRBJ1-1; 8 bases are a match to TRBD1. Per the germline V gene, CDR1 is DFQATT and CDR2 is SNEGSKA (reference sequence). The CDR3 has 15 residues. CDR3 loop: CSANGAGGDFTDAFF. The sequenced part of the CDR3 DNA is TGCAGTGCCAACGGGGCAGGGGGCGATTTCACTGAC.

Points on this clone: From the germline J gene comes the end of the CDR3, since the read stops 3 residues before it. The J gene is TRBJ2-3, the V gene TRBV30; 7 bases are a match to TRBD2. V trimming: 0 bases; J trimming: 4 bases; junction bases outside the gene matches: 4. Germline CDR1 reads GTSNPN; CDR2 reads SVGIG (reference sequence). The CDR3 is 14 residues long. CDR3 loop: CAWSVGGRADTQYF. The part of the CDR3 DNA that was read is TGTGCCTGGAGTGTAGGCGGGAGAGCAGATACG.